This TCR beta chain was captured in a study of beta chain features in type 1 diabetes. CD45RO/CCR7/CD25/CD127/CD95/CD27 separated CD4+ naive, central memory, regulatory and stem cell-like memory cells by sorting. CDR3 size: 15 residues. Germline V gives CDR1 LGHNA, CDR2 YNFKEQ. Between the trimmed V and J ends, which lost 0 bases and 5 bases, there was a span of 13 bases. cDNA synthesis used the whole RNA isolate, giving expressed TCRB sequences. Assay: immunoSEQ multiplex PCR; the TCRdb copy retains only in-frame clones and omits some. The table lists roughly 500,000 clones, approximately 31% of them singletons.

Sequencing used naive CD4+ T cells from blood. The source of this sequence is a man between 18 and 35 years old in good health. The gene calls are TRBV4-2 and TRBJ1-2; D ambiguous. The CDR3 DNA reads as TGTGCCAGCAGCCAAGATATAGAGCCGAGGTATGGCTACACCTTC. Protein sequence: CASSQDIEPRYGYTF.